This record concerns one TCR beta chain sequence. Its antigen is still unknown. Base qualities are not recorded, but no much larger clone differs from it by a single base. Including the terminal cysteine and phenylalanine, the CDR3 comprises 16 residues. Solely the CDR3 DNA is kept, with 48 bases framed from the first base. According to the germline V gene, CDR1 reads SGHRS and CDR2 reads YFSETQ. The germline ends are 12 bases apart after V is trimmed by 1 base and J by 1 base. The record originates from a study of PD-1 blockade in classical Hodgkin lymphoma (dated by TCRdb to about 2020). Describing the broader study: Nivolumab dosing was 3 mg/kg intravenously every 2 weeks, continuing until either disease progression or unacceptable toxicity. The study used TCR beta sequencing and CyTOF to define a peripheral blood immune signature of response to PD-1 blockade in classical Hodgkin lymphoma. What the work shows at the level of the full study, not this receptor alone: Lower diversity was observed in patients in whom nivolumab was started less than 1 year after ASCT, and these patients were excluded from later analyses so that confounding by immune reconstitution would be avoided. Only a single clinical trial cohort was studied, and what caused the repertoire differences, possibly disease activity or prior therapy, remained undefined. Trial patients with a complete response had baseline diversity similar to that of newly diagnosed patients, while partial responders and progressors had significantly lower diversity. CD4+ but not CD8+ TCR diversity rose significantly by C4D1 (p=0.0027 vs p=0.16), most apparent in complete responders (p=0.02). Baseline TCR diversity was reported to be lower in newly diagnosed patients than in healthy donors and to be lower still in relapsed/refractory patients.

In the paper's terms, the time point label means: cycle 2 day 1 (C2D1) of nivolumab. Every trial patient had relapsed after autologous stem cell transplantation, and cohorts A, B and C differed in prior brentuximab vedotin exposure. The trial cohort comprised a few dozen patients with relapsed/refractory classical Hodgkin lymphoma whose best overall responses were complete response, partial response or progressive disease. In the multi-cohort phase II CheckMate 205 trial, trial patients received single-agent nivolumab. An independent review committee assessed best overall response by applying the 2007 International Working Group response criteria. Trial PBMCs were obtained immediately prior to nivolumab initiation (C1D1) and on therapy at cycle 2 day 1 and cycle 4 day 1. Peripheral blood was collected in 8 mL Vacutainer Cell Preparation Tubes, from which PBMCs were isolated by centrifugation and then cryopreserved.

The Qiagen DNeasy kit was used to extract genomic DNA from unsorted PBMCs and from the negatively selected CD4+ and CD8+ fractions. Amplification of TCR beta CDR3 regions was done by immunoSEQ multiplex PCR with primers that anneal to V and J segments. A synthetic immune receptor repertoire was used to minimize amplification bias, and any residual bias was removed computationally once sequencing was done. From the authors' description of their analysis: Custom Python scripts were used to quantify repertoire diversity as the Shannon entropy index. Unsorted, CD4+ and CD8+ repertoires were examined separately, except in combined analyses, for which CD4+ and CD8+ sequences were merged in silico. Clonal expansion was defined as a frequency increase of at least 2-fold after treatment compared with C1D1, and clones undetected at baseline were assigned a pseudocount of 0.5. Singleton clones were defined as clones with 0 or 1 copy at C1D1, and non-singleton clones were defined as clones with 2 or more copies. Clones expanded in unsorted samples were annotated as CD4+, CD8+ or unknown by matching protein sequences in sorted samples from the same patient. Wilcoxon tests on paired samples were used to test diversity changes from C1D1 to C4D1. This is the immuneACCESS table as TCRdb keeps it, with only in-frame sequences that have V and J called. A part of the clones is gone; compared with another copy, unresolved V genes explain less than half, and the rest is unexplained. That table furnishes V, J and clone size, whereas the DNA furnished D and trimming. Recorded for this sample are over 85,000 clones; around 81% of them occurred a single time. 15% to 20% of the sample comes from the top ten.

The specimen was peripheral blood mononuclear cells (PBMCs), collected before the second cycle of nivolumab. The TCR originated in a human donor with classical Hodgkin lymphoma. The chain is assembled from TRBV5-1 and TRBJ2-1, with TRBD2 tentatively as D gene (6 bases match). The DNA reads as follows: TGCGCCAGCAGCTTGTCAACGGGAGTGTCCTACAATGAGCAGTTCTTC. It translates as CASSLSTGVSYNEQFF.